This T cell receptor (beta chain) was captured by sequencing in a study of a mutant IDH1 vaccine in newly diagnosed glioma (dated by TCRdb to the early 2020s). With respect to the entire study: Patients were given eight vaccinations, in weeks 1, 3, 5, 7, 11, 15, 19 and 23, which matched visits V03 through V10. Peripheral blood samples were drawn at six visits, namely V03 (baseline), V05, V07, V10, V12 and V13. Before enrollment, patients had received standard therapy of radiotherapy alone, temozolomide alone, or radiochemotherapy with temozolomide; most received the combination. For exploratory analyses, about 25 treated patients had longitudinal TCRB deep sequencing done wherever samples were available. Vaccination was initiated 4-6 weeks after radiotherapy alone, or concurrently with temozolomide cycles in the chemotherapy-containing groups. Of the roughly 33 treated patients, approximately 62% were male and approximately 40% were female, and the mean age was approximately 39 years. Overall study results and their limits: Immune responses induced by the vaccine were seen in over 80% of patients across multiple MHC alleles. The authors noted that analyses of patient blood samples could not be reproduced because of sample limitations. Changes in the top peripheral T cell clonotypes picked up by TCRB sequencing did not appear to be linked to pseudoprogression. Selection of PBMC samples for TCRB deep sequencing was based on availability.

The sample's time point label, decoded: week 23, last vaccination. Each vaccine dose was 300 ug of a 20-mer mutant IDH1 peptide in Montanide, given subcutaneously with topical imiquimod. Newly diagnosed WHO grade 3 or 4 IDH1-mutant astrocytomas showing loss of nuclear ATRX were present in the donors. The samples were drawn from NOA16, a multicentre, single-arm, open-label phase I trial in Germany that tested a mutant IDH1 peptide vaccine in humans for the first time. The DNeasy Blood and Tissue Kit was used to extract genomic DNA from EDTA blood for TCRB sequencing. Receptor amplification or capture employed the immunoSEQ multiplex PCR assay. Rearranged TCR beta chain sequences were amplified with the hsTCRB Kit following the manufacturer's protocol. An Illumina MiSeq was used to sequence the TCRB libraries. The study's processing was this. The kit vendor's proprietary platform handled demultiplexing, trimming and gene mapping. Imported from immuneACCESS, the table was reduced by TCRdb to in-frame sequences with V and J called. These copies leave out some clones; in studies compared against another copy, an unresolved V gene accounts for under half, and the cause of the remainder is not known. V and J calls and clone size come straight from that table; D and trimming were deduced from the DNA. For this sample the table gives roughly 51,000 clones, of which 80% to 90% were detected only once. The biggest ten clones account for about 8.1% of the sample.

As concerns this clone: Its binding antigen is unknown. Base-call qualities are not available, and no considerably larger clone is one nucleotide away.

The cysteine opens and the phenylalanine closes a CDR3 of 16 amino acids. Just CDR3 DNA is preserved here, 48 bases in frame from base 1. Reading the germline V gene gives CDR1 SGHVS and CDR2 FNYEAQ. Deletion took 5 bases off V and 2 bases off J, with a span of 17 bases between the germline ends. The V gene is TRBV7-6 and the J gene is TRBJ2-3; the D gene is perhaps TRBD1 or TRBD2, as each covers 6 bases. The clonotype comes from a woman in her thirties or forties with glioma. Some clones in this sample may be carry-over from other donors' samples. The specimen comprised PBMCs, sampled from a glioma patient whose treatment included an IDH1 peptide vaccine. The CDR3: CASSTRGGSTTDTQYF. The nucleotides are TGTGCCAGCAGCACGAGAGGGGGGTCCACCACAGATACGCAGTATTTT.